This TCR beta chain was retrieved from a study of cytomegalovirus exposure and HLA in healthy donors. Study results and limitations: Sequencing likely produced, as an artifact, a cluster of highly shared sequence variants.

With 60 Vbeta and 13 Jbeta primers, the PCR was carried out. Some clones are missing from TCRdb's copy, which holds only in-frame ones; the method was immunoSEQ multiplex PCR. The sample consists of 150,000 or so clones, about three quarters of them appearing once. This clone occurred many times. Its antigen is as yet unknown. The V end lost 8 bases, the J end lost 8 bases, and 27 bases lay between the germline ends. The CDR3 is made up of 16 amino acids. Germline V gene lookup returns CDR1 ENHRY and CDR2 SYGVKD. This chain joins TRBV10-3 and TRBJ1-2; D perhaps matches TRBD1 (6 bases). Specimen: PBMCs. The sequence came from a man in his forties in good health and CMV-seropositive. Here the CDR3 reads CAIFPGEQGNYRGYTF. The CDR3 DNA reads TGTGCCATCTTTCCTGGTGAACAGGGTAACTATCGAGGCTACACCTTC.